The 5 T cell receptor beta chains below were found in one sample sequenced in a study of blood T cells in healthy people across ages. A second PCR, run for roughly 7 to 12 cycles, used a sample-barcoded 5' primer plus a J-beta primer mix. Each CDR3 protein is one row after TCRdb ran MiXCR on the 5' RACE reads. Of about 810,000 distinct CDR3 sequences listed, roughly 35% are singletons. Sequenced input: blood. These TCRs come from a man aged 18 to 29 in good health.

Only a few counts were recorded for this clonotype. The J gene is TRBJ1-2, the V gene TRBV20-1; 11 bases fit TRBD1. The CDR3 contains 13 residues. CDR1 is DFQATT and CDR2 is SNEGSKA in the germline V gene (reference sequence). J gave up 5 bases and V 6 bases, and 5 bases lay outside the gene matches. The CDR3 spells CSAWGTGGYGYTF. The CDR3 nucleotides read TGCAGTGCCTGGGGGACAGGGGGTTATGGCTACACCTTC.

This clonotype was seen at least ten times. The J gene is TRBJ2-5, the V gene TRBV20-1, with D perhaps matching TRBD2 (6 bases). The J call is uncertain, as TRBJ2-7 better fits the DNA end. The CDR3 runs 12 residues. Germline loops: CDR1 DFQATT, CDR2 SNEGSKA (reference sequence). The CDR3 protein is CSARDLTYEQYF. CDR3 in DNA: TGCAGTGCCAGGGACTTGACCTACGAGCAGTACTTC.

V is TRBV12-5 and J is TRBJ2-7; 10 positions agree with TRBD2. Germline V lookup: CDR1 LGHNT, CDR2 FRNRAP. CDR3 length: 15 residues. J gave up 3 bases and V 2 bases, and 4 bases lay outside the gene matches. In nucleotides, the CDR3 is TGTGCTAGTGGTTTGCGGACTAGCGGACACTACGAGCAGTACTTC. This translates into CASGLRTSGHYEQYF.

V gene TRBV20-1 combines with J gene TRBJ2-5, with TRBD1 identical over 7 bases. Germline CDR1 is DFQATT and CDR2 is SNEGSKA (reference sequence). This CDR3 comprises 13 residues. V shed 4 bases, J shed 2 bases, and the junction held 4 bases outside the gene matches. The CDR3 DNA follows: TGCAGTGCTACGCGGACAGGACAAGAGACCCAGTACTTC. Translation gives CSATRTGQETQYF.

This clonotype was seen a handful of times. The chain employs TRBV4-3 and TRBJ1-5; D ambiguous. This CDR3 is 14 amino acids long. In germline, CDR1 is LGHNA, CDR2 YSLEER. V dropped 3 bases and J dropped 3 bases, with 9 bases sitting between them. The chain's CDR3 is CASSQGVLNQPQHF. CDR3 nucleotides: TGCGCCAGCAGCCAGGGTGTCCTCAATCAGCCCCAGCATTTT.